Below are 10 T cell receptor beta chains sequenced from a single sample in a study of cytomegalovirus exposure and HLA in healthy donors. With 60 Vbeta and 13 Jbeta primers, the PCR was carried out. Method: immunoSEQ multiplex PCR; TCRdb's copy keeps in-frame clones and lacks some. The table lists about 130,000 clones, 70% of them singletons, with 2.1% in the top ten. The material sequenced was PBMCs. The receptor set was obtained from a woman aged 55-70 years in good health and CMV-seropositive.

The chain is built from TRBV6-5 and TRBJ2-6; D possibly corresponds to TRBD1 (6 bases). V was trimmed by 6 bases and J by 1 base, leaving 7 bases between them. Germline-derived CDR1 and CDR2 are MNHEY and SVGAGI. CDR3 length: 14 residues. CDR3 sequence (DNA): TGTGCCAGCAGCCAGGGGTCTGGGGCCAACGTCCTGACTTTC. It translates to CASSQGSGANVLTF.

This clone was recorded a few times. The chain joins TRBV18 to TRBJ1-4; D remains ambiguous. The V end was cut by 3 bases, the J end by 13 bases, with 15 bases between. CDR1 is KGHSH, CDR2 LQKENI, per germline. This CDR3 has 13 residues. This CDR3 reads CASSPPDSSGLFF. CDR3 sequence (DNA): TGTGCCAGCTCACCTCCTGACTCATCGGGACTGTTTTTT.

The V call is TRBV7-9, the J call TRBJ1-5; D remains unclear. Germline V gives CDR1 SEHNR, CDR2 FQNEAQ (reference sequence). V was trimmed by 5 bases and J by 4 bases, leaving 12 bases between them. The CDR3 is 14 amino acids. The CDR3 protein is CASSHPGENQPQHF. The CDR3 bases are TGTGCCAGCAGCCACCCGGGAGAAAATCAGCCCCAGCATTTT.

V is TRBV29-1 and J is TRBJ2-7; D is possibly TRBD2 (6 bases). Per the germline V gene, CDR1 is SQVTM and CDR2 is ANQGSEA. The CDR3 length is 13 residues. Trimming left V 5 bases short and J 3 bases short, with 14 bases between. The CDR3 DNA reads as TGCAGCGTTCAGAGGGACTTGAACTACGAGCAGTACTTC. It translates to CSVQRDLNYEQYF.

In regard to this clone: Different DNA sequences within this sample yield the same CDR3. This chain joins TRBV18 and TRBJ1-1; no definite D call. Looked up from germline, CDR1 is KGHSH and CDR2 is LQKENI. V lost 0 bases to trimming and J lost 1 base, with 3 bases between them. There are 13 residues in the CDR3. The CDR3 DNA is TGTGCCAGCTCACCACCCGGGAACACTGAAGCTTTCTTT. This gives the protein CASSPPGNTEAFF.

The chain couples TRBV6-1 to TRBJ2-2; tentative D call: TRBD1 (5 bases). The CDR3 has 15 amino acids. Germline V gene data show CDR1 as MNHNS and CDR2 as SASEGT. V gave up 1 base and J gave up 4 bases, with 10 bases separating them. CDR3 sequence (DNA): TGTGCCAGCAGTGAAGGGACACGAGTCACCGGGGAGCTGTTTTTT. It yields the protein CASSEGTRVTGELFF.

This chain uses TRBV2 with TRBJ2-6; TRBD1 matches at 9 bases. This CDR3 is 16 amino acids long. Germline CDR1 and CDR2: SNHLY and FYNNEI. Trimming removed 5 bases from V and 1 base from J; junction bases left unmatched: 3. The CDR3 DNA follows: TGTGCCAGCAGTCCCGGGACAGGGTCTGGGGCCAACGTCCTGACTTTC. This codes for CASSPGTGSGANVLTF. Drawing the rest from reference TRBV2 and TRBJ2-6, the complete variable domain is EPEVTQTPSHQVTQMGQEVILRCVPISNHLYFYWYRQILGQKVEFLVSFYNNEISEKSEIFDDQFSVERPDGSNFTLKIRSTKLEDSAMYFCASSPGTGSGANVLTFGAGSRLTVL.

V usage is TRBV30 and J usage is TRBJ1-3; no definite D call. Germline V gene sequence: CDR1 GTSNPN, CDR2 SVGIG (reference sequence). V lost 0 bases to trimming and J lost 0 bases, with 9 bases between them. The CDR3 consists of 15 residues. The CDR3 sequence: CAWSVRRFSGNTIYF. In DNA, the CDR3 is TGTGCCTGGAGTGTTAGGAGATTCTCTGGAAACACCATATATTTT.

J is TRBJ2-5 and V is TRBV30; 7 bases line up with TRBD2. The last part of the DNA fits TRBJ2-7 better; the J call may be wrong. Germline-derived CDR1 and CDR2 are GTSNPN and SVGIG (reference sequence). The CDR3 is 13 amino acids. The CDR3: CAWSLGGRYEQYF. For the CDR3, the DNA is TGTGCCTGGAGTCTGGGGGGGAGATACGAGCAGTACTTC.

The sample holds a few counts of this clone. CDR3 DNA sequence: TGTGCCAGCAGTGAATCGACACCCAATGAAAAACTGTTTTTT. As protein: CASSESTPNEKLFF. The chain employs TRBV2 and TRBJ1-4; D remains unclear. Per germline, CDR1 SNHLY and CDR2 FYNNEI. The V end lost 2 bases, the J end lost 5 bases, and 9 bases lay between the germline ends. The CDR3 consists of 14 residues.